Shown below are 16 T cell receptor beta chains from a single sample sequenced in a study of identical twins. TCRdb ran MiXCR on the 5' RACE reads and lists one entry per CDR3 protein. The sample holds approximately 500,000 distinct CDR3 sequences; approximately 24% are singletons and the top ten take about 2.7%. A further study also used this sample, focusing on T cells expressing NK-cell markers.

The sample was CD4+ T cells sorted from blood. These receptors all stem from a woman between 18 and 29 years old in good health.

This chain links TRBV7-6 with TRBJ2-3, with D perhaps TRBD2 (6 bases). The CDR3 is 17 amino acids. V was trimmed by 1 base and J by 1 base, leaving 15 bases between them. Germline CDR1 is SGHVS and CDR2 is FNYEAQ. CDR3 region: CASSLETTGDGTDTQYF. Here the CDR3 DNA reads TGTGCCAGCAGCTTAGAGACGACGGGAGACGGCACAGATACGCAGTATTTT.

This clonotype showed up just a few times. The genes are TRBV20-1 and TRBJ2-1; maybe TRBD2 (6 bases). The germline V gene encodes CDR1 DFQATT and CDR2 SNEGSKA (reference sequence). With 0 bases removed from V and 5 bases from J, the gap between germline ends came to 11 bases. The CDR3 has 14 amino acids. This chain's CDR3 is CSARDGGKDNEQFF. For the CDR3, the DNA is TGCAGTGCTAGAGATGGGGGGAAAGACAATGAGCAGTTCTTC.

This clonotype was detected only a few times. This sequence joins TRBV5-1 and TRBJ2-3; 11 nucleotides line up with TRBD2. The germline V gene encodes CDR1 SGHRS and CDR2 YFSETQ. V dropped 3 bases and J dropped 3; count of bases not matched to a gene: 9. The CDR3 runs 17 residues. In DNA form, the CDR3 reads TGCGCCAGCAGCTCGAGAGGACTAGCGGGTTGGACAGATACGCAGTATTTT. Translated, it gives CASSSRGLAGWTDTQYF.

This clonotype was counted a few times. V is TRBV6-5 and J is TRBJ1-1; 7 bases are a match to TRBD1. After removal of 4 bases from V and 4 bases from J, the junction contained 3 bases not matched to a gene. The length of the CDR3 is 13 residues. Per germline, CDR1 MNHEY and CDR2 SVGAGI. For the CDR3, the DNA is TGTGCCAGCAGTTCCGGACAGGTCACTGAAGCTTTCTTT. It translates to CASSSGQVTEAFF.

In its sample, this clonotype was seen a few times. Here the CDR3 DNA reads TGCGCCAGCAGCCCGGACAGGGTACCCGGGGAGACCCAGTACTTC. This gives the protein CASSPDRVPGETQYF. V usage is TRBV5-1 and J usage is TRBJ2-5; 8 nucleotides align to TRBD1. The CDR3 has 15 residues. Trimming cost V 4 bases and J 5 bases; bases outside gene matches: 10. The V gene's germline CDR1 is SGHRS and CDR2 YFSETQ.

This clonotype was found a few times. V gene TRBV15 combines with J gene TRBJ1-4; maybe TRBD1 (6 bases). This CDR3 region has 14 residues. Germline V lookup: CDR1 LNHNV, CDR2 YYDKDF (reference sequence). Between the trimmed V and J ends, which lost 2 bases and 7 bases, there was a span of 11 bases. CDR3 nucleotide sequence: TGTGCCACCAGCAGATGGGGGGCGGGTGAAAAACTGTTTTTT. This sequence encodes CATSRWGAGEKLFF.

V is TRBV7-9 and J is TRBJ1-1, with a weak D call TRBD1 (5 bases). Per germline, CDR1 SEHNR and CDR2 FQNEAQ (reference sequence). The CDR3 is 14 amino acids. The V end was cut by 3 bases, the J end by 2 bases, with 10 bases between. CDR3 coding DNA: TGTGCCAGCAGCTTCGCCAGGGTAAACACTGAAGCTTTCTTT. Protein: CASSFARVNTEAFF.

This chain connects TRBV10-1 to TRBJ2-5, with D hard to call. Germline CDR1 and CDR2: WNHNN and SYGVQD (reference sequence). The CDR3 totals 14 residues. Trimming removed 3 bases at V and 4 bases at J, with 12 bases between. As DNA, the CDR3 is TGCGCCAGCAGTGATCGGCGCCTCCGAGAGACCCAGTACTTC. This encodes CASSDRRLRETQYF.

This clonotype occurred a few times. The rearrangement uses TRBV6-5 and TRBJ2-3; no clear D. Germline V gives CDR1 MNHEY, CDR2 SVGAGI. This CDR3 spans 14 amino acids. The V end was cut by 2 bases, the J end by 4 bases, with 10 bases between. CDR3 sequence: CASSYRVAADTQYF. In DNA, the CDR3 is TGTGCCAGCAGTTACAGGGTGGCGGCAGATACGCAGTATTTT.

There are a few counts of this clonotype. The chain links TRBV5-6 to TRBJ2-3, with TRBD2 matching over 8 bases. V dropped 2 bases and J dropped 2; count of bases not matched to a gene: 7. CDR3 length: 16 amino acids. Germline lookup yields CDR1 SGHDT and CDR2 YYEEEE. This CDR3 reads CASSFGLAGDTDTQYF. In nucleotides, the CDR3 is TGTGCCAGCAGCTTTGGTCTAGCGGGCGACACAGATACGCAGTATTTT.

There are many counts of this clonotype. The gene calls are TRBV29-1 and TRBJ2-7; 9 positions match TRBD1. The ends lost 6 bases at V and 5 bases at J; junction bases unmatched: 5. CDR3 size: 12 residues. The germline gives CDR1 SQVTM, CDR2 ANQGSEA. In nucleotides, the CDR3 is TGCAGCGTCGGGACAGGGTACGACGAGCAGTACTTC. This translates into CSVGTGYDEQYF.

In its sample, this clonotype was seen a few times. CDR3 residues: CSARMTSGSPNEQFF. The CDR3 DNA sequence: TGCAGTGCTAGAATGACTAGCGGGTCCCCTAATGAGCAGTTCTTC. The chain uses TRBV20-1 and TRBJ2-1, with 10 bases aligning to TRBD2. Trimming took 2 bases from V and 7 from J; bases not matched to a gene: 8. The CDR3 loop spans 15 amino acids. Germline-derived CDR1 and CDR2 are DFQATT and SNEGSKA (reference sequence).

The chain carries TRBV5-1 and TRBJ1-4; D is ambiguous. CDR1 and CDR2 from the germline V gene are SGHRS and YFSETQ. CDR3 length equals 14 residues. V was trimmed by 5 bases and J by 4 bases, leaving 12 bases between them. The chain's CDR3 is CASRLAVLNEKLFF. CDR3 DNA sequence: TGCGCCAGCAGATTAGCGGTCCTTAATGAAAAACTGTTTTTT.

This clonotype was counted a few times. This chain joins TRBV28 and TRBJ2-7, with 7 bases identical to TRBD2. Trimming removed 6 bases from V and 3 bases from J; junction bases left unmatched: 14. This CDR3 region has 16 residues. The germline V gene encodes CDR1 MDHEN and CDR2 SYDVKM. The chain's CDR3 is CASSPSIAGGFYEQYF. DNA for the CDR3: TGTGCCAGCAGCCCAAGCATAGCGGGCGGGTTCTACGAGCAGTACTTC.

The table lists this clonotype with a few counts. This rearrangement joins TRBV5-5 to TRBJ2-1, with D perhaps matching TRBD1 (6 bases). Trimming removed 3 bases from V and 3 bases from J, with 13 bases in between. Germline CDR1 and CDR2: SGHKS and YYEKEE (reference sequence). CDR3 length: 15 residues. CDR3 protein: CASSSPGTHYNEQFF. For the CDR3, the DNA is TGTGCCAGCAGCTCGCCCGGGACACACTACAATGAGCAGTTCTTC.

The chain uses TRBV20-1 and TRBJ2-5; no clear D gene. The CDR3 has 13 residues. The germline V and J ends were trimmed by 0 bases and 5 bases, with 10 bases remaining between them. The germline gives CDR1 DFQATT, CDR2 SNEGSKA (reference sequence). Here the CDR3 DNA reads TGCAGTGCTAGAGATGAGGCCGGGGAGACCCAGTACTTC. Encoded protein: CSARDEAGETQYF.